This T cell receptor (beta chain) was captured in a study of regulatory T cells in long-lasting Graves disease. The time point here: newly diagnosed GD, antithyroid drugs for less than 3 months. RNA from PBMCs was the source of the TCR library. Tubes containing EDTA received roughly 10 milliliters of drawn peripheral blood. This clonotype was seen only once. Both iRepertoire HTBI primers and Arm-PCR of CDR3 regions were used to build the TCR beta libraries. Each CDR3 protein gets one entry after TCRdb re-called the multiplex PCR reads with MiXCR. Among 550,000 to 600,000 distinct CDR3 sequences listed, about 16% were seen once. These sequences were also reported in another study, on T cells in Graves' hyperthyroidism and ophthalmopathy. Turning to that study: The HTBI primer set served for first-round RT-PCR of the TCR CDR3.

The TCR originated in a man younger than 35 with Graves disease. The sequences come from peripheral blood mononuclear cells (PBMCs), collected at new diagnosis, from a patient treated with antithyroid drugs.

CDR3 sequence reads: CASSHGLAGEEETQYF. The CDR3 DNA reads TGCGCCAGCAGCCACGGACTAGCGGGAGAGGAGGAGACCCAGTACTTC. The J gene is TRBJ2-5, the V gene TRBV4-1; 13 bases line up with TRBD2. V dropped 3 bases and J dropped 5; count of bases not matched to a gene: 6. The CDR3 is 16 amino acids. Per the germline V gene, CDR1 is MGHRA and CDR2 is YSYEKL.